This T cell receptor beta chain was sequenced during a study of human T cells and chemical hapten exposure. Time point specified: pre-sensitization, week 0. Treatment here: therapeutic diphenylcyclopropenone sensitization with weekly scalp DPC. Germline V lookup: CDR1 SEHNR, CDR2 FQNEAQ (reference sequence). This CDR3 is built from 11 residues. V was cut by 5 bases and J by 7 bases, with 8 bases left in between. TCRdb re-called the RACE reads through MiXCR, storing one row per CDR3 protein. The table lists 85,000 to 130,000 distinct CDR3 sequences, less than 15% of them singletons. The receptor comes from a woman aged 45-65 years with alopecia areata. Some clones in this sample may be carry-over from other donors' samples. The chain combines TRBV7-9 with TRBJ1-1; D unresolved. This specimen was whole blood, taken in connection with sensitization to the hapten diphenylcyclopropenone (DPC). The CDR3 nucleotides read TGTGCCAGCAGCCCTCTCTTTGAAGCTTTCTTT. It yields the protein CASSPLFEAFF.